The rows below give T cell receptor beta chains drawn from one sample of a study of CD8 T cells in ankylosing spondylitis. A single record per CDR3 protein comes from TCRdb applying MiXCR to the 5' RACE reads. The sample holds a few hundred thousand distinct CDR3 sequences, 20% to 25% seen once. The sequencing sample was made of blood, either unsorted or a sorted T cell fraction (not recorded which). These TCRs come from a male donor with ankylosing spondylitis. The conserved cysteine and the conserved F or W are not part of the CDR3 here. Some rows mark clone size as missing; the rest say once, few, many or name a class of expanded clone.

v_call	clone_size	j_call	cdr3_aa
TRBV12-3/TRBV12-4	many	TRBJ2-2	ASSGTSGRARTGELF
TRBV4-1	.	TRBJ2-3	ASSQVLASFTDTQY
TRBV2	.	TRBJ2-3	ASSGLAGGRGTDTQY
TRBV5-1	once	TRBJ2-5	ASSSTLGETQY
TRBV6-5	many	TRBJ2-6	ASSYSFQFSGANVLT
TRBV25-1	few	TRBJ1-2	ASSENKFGQGVGANYGYT
TRBV2	few	TRBJ2-4	ASTLGVAKNIQY
TRBV5-1	.	TRBJ1-6	ASSWQGRDSPLH
TRBV28	few	TRBJ2-5	ASSLRPGAQY
TRBV28	few	TRBJ2-1	ASSLLAGKVNEQF
TRBV7-3	few	TRBJ1-3	ASSFTGGRGDTIY
TRBV20-1	few	TRBJ1-5	SARRDTGNQPQH
TRBV7-3	.	TRBJ2-1	ASSFGSGSNNEQF
TRBV6-2/TRBV6-3	few	TRBJ2-1	ASSLGSGAGPEQF
TRBV28	many	TRBJ2-7	ASRPLRDRGNEQY
TRBV21-1	many	TRBJ2-7	ASSRLAPNYEQY
TRBV24-1	.	TRBJ2-1	ATSPGTGVGIPNEQF
TRBV24-1	few	TRBJ1-3	ATSDKTGLYTIY
TRBV3-1	few	TRBJ1-1	ASSQETRRNTEAF
TRBV4-2	many	TRBJ2-1	ASKTGQAYNEQF
TRBV5-1	.	TRBJ2-7	ASRPTGTLEQY
TRBV20-1	few	TRBJ2-3	SAHGGLAPDTQY
TRBV12-3/TRBV12-4	.	TRBJ1-5	ASSFAGFHQPQH
TRBV20-1	.	TRBJ1-5	SASQGQPQH
TRBV7-2	few	TRBJ1-4	ASSLPGQGEKLF
TRBV29-1	many	TRBJ2-3	SVEKGGGGSTDTQY
TRBV2	few	TRBJ2-5	ASSEQGETQY
TRBV28	.	TRBJ2-1	AHGGITYNEQF
TRBV20-1	.	TRBJ2-1	SAWSTRGEEQF
TRBV10-3	few	TRBJ2-7	AISELRRGYEQY
TRBV7-3	.	TRBJ2-3	ASSQARSSTDTQY
TRBV11-1	.	TRBJ2-1	ASSSRSPSYNEQF
TRBV5-6	once	TRBJ2-1	ASSTTPGFNEQF
TRBV21-1	.	TRBJ2-5	ASSKGAREGGETQY
TRBV28	.	TRBJ2-2	ASSSLTTGFDTGELF
TRBV9	.	TRBJ2-5	ASSPRQAFQETQY
TRBV5-1	.	TRBJ2-5	ASSLTGEISQETQY
TRBV29-1	few	TRBJ2-3	SVYDRGFDTDTQY
TRBV9	.	TRBJ2-1	ASSVSGIDYGEQF
TRBV5-1	few	TRBJ2-1	ASSLGSRVNEQF